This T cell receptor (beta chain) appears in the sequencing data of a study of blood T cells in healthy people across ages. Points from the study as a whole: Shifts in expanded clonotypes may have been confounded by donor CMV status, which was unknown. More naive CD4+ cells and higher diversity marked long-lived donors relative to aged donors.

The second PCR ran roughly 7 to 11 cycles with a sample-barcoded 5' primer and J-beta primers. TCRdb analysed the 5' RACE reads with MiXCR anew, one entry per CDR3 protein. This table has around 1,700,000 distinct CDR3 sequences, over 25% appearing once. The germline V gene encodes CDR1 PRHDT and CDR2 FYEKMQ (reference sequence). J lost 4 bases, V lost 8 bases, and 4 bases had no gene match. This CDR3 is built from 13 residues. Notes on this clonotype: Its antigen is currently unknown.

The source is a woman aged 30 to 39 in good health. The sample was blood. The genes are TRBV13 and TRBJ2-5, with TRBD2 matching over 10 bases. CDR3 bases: TGTGCCAGCCAAGCGGGAGGGGGAGAGACCCAGTACTTC. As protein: CASQAGGGETQYF.